The present entry profiles one T cell receptor (beta chain) with its context. As yet, its antigen is unknown. With 60 Vbeta and 13 Jbeta primers, the PCR was carried out. The protocol was immunoSEQ multiplex PCR, while the TCRdb copy is restricted to in-frame clones and leaves out a portion. The sample shows about 98,000 clones, roughly 70% of them seen only once. The sample comes from a study of cytomegalovirus exposure and HLA in healthy donors. Overall study findings and caveats: Versus the approximately 700-donor mean, an Asian-associated ancestry cluster reportedly showed fewer N-insertions in a later analysis. Investigators reported around 150 TCR beta chains as tied to cytomegalovirus. Reported results showed that the classifier diagnosed cytomegalovirus status with high specificity and sensitivity. Generally TCR sequences proved uncommon, though certain public TCRs appeared in numerous donors.

The TCR sequence derives from a man aged 50 to 60 in good health and CMV-seronegative. Specimen: PBMCs.

CDR3 in DNA: TGCGCCAGCAGCTCTCACAGGGATGGGACCAAAAACATTCAGTACTTC. It codes for CASSSHRDGTKNIQYF. V gene TRBV5-1 combines with J gene TRBJ2-4; D might be TRBD1 (6 bases). The CDR3 sequence is 16 residues long. V was clipped by 3 bases and J by 2 bases, with 15 bases between them. Germline V CDR1 and CDR2: SGHRS, YFSETQ.